This is a list of T cell receptor beta chains from one sample in a study of early T cells in non-severe SARS-CoV-2 infection. MiXCR, applied by TCRdb to the 5' RACE reads, yields one record per CDR3 protein. Among some 61,000 distinct CDR3 sequences, roughly a tenth were seen once, and the ten largest hold roughly 20%. The specimen sequenced was whole blood. The receptor source for this set is an adult who was a healthcare worker with PCR-confirmed SARS-CoV-2 infection or an uninfected control (not recorded which). CDR3s include the opening cysteine and the closing phenylalanine or tryptophan. The order of the fields is V gene, clone size, D gene, J gene, CDR3 DNA, CDR3 protein. D genes are given only for firm matches. For some rows the clone size is stated as once, few or many, or as a class when expanded; others skip it.

TRBV9,-,-,TRBJ1-1,TGTGCCAGCAGCGTAGGTGGAGACACTGAAGCTTTCTTT,CASSVGGDTEAFF
TRBV12-3/TRBV12-4,many,TRBD2,TRBJ2-1,TGTGCCAGCACGTCGCTCCGGGGGGTGGTGCAGTTCTTC,CASTSLRGVVQFF
TRBV12-3/TRBV12-4,-,-,TRBJ1-1,TGTGCCAGCAGTTTAATAGGGACGGTGAACACTGAAGCTTTCTTT,CASSLIGTVNTEAFF
TRBV4-2,many,TRBD2,TRBJ2-3,TGTGCCACAAACCCGGGGGGGCTGATAGATACGCAGTATTTT,CATNPGGLIDTQYF
TRBV30,many,-,TRBJ1-2,TGTGCCTGGGCCCGGGACCCTGGGAGTGGCTACACCTTC,CAWARDPGSGYTF
TRBV5-1,few,TRBD1,TRBJ2-7,TGCGCCAGCAGCCAGTGGACAGGGGTTGGGTACGAGCAGTACTTC,CASSQWTGVGYEQYF
TRBV12-3/TRBV12-4,-,-,TRBJ2-5,TGTGCCACTGCTGAAGGGGAGACCCAGTACTTC,CATAEGETQYF
TRBV7-3,-,-,TRBJ2-2,TGTGCCAGCAGCTTAGGGTCAGATCCCCGGCAGCTGTTTTTT,CASSLGSDPRQLFF
TRBV19,-,-,TRBJ2-4,TGTGCCAGTAGTATAGGGGTATTGGGAGCCCAGTACTTC,CASSIGVLGAQYF
TRBV2,many,-,TRBJ2-7,TGTGCCAGCAGTGGGGGACTTTACTACGAGCAGTACTTC,CASSGGLYYEQYF
TRBV12-3/TRBV12-4,-,-,TRBJ2-7,TGTGCCAGCAGTTCTGGGACCCTGACCGAGCAGTACTTC,CASSSGTLTEQYF
TRBV6-2/TRBV6-3,few,-,TRBJ2-5,TGTGCCAGCAGAACGGGGCTGCGGCGAGAGACCCAGTACTTC,CASRTGLRRETQYF
TRBV6-2/TRBV6-3,few,-,TRBJ2-1,TGTGCCAGCAAAGTATCCGATGAGCAGTTCTTC,CASKVSDEQFF
TRBV23-1,many,TRBD2,TRBJ2-6,TGCGCCAGCAGTCAGCGGGCGGGGGACGACCGTGGGGCCAACGTCCTGACTTTC,CASSQRAGDDRGANVLTF
TRBV2,-,-,TRBJ2-1,TGTGCCAGCAGTGAAACAGGAAGCTCCTACAATGAGCAGTTCTTC,CASSETGSSYNEQFF
TRBV30,-,-,TRBJ2-7,TGTGCCTGGAGCGCATGGGGGACTCTGGAGCAGTACTTC,CAWSAWGTLEQYF
TRBV7-2,few,TRBD2,TRBJ2-1,TGTGCCAGCAACTCGTGGGGGGGATTTCATGAGCAGTTCTTC,CASNSWGGFHEQFF
TRBV5-1,many,TRBD1,TRBJ2-2,TGCGCCAGCTTCGCCGGGACAGGTTCGGGGACCGGGGAGCTGTTTTTT,CASFAGTGSGTGELFF
TRBV7-2,-,-,TRBJ2-3,TGTGCCAGCAGCCTTCAGGCGTCCCTCACAGATACGCAGTATTTT,CASSLQASLTDTQYF
TRBV27,-,-,TRBJ2-5,TGTGCCAGCAGTTTTGCGTTTGGAGAGACCCAGTACTTC,CASSFAFGETQYF
TRBV6-1,-,-,TRBJ2-2,TGTGCCACCAGGGTCTCCGGGGAGCTGTTTTTT,CATRVSGELFF
TRBV7-9,-,-,TRBJ1-4,TGTGCCAGCAGCTCCCCGCGGGGTCGGGGATTGACTAATGAAAAACTGTTTTTT,CASSSPRGRGLTNEKLFF
TRBV29-1,-,-,TRBJ2-1,TGCAGCGTTCGAAATGGTGAGCAGTTCTTC,CSVRNGEQFF
TRBV19,many,TRBD1,TRBJ1-5,TGTGCCAGTAGTCTTGGACAGGGGGCTTTCCCCCAGCATTTT,CASSLGQGAFPQHF
TRBV18,few,-,TRBJ2-7,TGTGCCAGCTCACGGGGCCCTCGTTACGAGCAGTACTTC,CASSRGPRYEQYF
TRBV6-1,-,-,TRBJ2-7,TGTGCCAGACGGTCACGCTCCTACGAGCAGTACTTC,CARRSRSYEQYF
TRBV30,-,-,TRBJ2-5,TGTGCCTGGAGTCTGAGGCGGGTCCAAGAGACCCAGTACTTC,CAWSLRRVQETQYF
TRBV7-9,many,-,TRBJ1-6,TGTGCCAGCAGCTCCTACTTTAGCTCCTATAATTCACCCCTCCACTTT,CASSSYFSSYNSPLHF
TRBV19,-,-,TRBJ1-5,TGTTCCAGTACGGGGCCAGTCTATAGCAATCAGCCCCAGCATTTT,CSSTGPVYSNQPQHF
TRBV6-1,few,-,TRBJ1-1,TGTGCCAGCAGTCCTATCTTGGCAGACGCTTTCTTT,CASSPILADAFF
TRBV12-3/TRBV12-4,many,TRBD1,TRBJ1-2,TGTGCCAGCACGGCGACAGGGGATGGGTATGGCTACACCTTC,CASTATGDGYGYTF
TRBV20-1,many,-,TRBJ1-5,TGCAGTGCTAGAACCACGGGACACAATAGCAATCAGCCCCAGCATTTT,CSARTTGHNSNQPQHF
TRBV20-1,-,-,TRBJ1-1,TGCAGTGCTAGAGATCCCGGCGGAGCTTTCTTT,CSARDPGGAFF
TRBV20-1,-,TRBD2,TRBJ2-4,TGCAGTGCTAGACCGGGAGGCAAAAACATTCAGTACTTC,CSARPGGKNIQYF
TRBV7-7,many,-,TRBJ2-5,TGTGCCAGCAGCCCGGATAACCAAGAGACCCAGTACTTC,CASSPDNQETQYF
TRBV18,-,-,TRBJ1-4,TGTGCCAGCTCACCAGAGTATGCAACTAATGAAAAACTGTTTTTT,CASSPEYATNEKLFF
TRBV12-5,many,-,TRBJ1-5,TGTGCTAGTGCCAGTCCGGGACAGCCCCAGCATTTT,CASASPGQPQHF
TRBV11-1,few,TRBD2,TRBJ2-3,TGTGCCAGCAGCTTCTCCCTAGCGGGGGGGCCTTCTTCCGATACGCAGTATTTT,CASSFSLAGGPSSDTQYF
TRBV5-1,few,TRBD1,TRBJ2-7,TGCGCCAGCAGCTTGGGGGGACAGGAGCGGCGGCAGTACTTC,CASSLGGQERRQYF
TRBV2,many,-,TRBJ2-5,TGTGCCAGCAGTGCTAGACAGGAGCAAGAGACCCAGTACTTC,CASSARQEQETQYF
TRBV10-3,-,-,TRBJ1-1,TGTGCCATCAGATTCGGAGGGCGAGAGGCTGAAGCTTTCTTT,CAIRFGGREAEAFF
TRBV10-3,-,TRBD1,TRBJ1-6,TGTGCCACGGCCGGGACAGATAATTCACCCCTCCACTTT,CATAGTDNSPLHF
TRBV7-3,-,-,TRBJ2-2,TGTGCCAGCAGCTCACTCCGGGTGGGGCCCGGGGAGCTGTTTTTT,CASSSLRVGPGELFF
TRBV12-3/TRBV12-4,-,TRBD2,TRBJ2-1,TGTGCCAGCATCCGGACTAGCGGGGATGAGCAGTTCTTC,CASIRTSGDEQFF
TRBV29-1,many,-,TRBJ1-1,TGCAGCGGGGGACATTGGGGAACTGAAGCTTTCTTT,CSGGHWGTEAFF
TRBV7-9,few,-,TRBJ1-1,TGTGCCAGCGGCAGGCGACAGAACACTGAAGCTTTCTTT,CASGRRQNTEAFF
TRBV29-1,many,TRBD1,TRBJ1-2,TGCAGCGTGGAGGGACAGGTGATGCCTGGCTACACCTTC,CSVEGQVMPGYTF
TRBV5-1,few,TRBD2,TRBJ2-3,TGCGCCAGCAGCCTTGGGAGCGGGGGGGCCGAAGATACGCAGTATTTT,CASSLGSGGAEDTQYF
TRBV20-1,many,-,TRBJ1-6,TGCAGTGCGCGAACCAGCTCCTATAATTCACCCCTCCACTTT,CSARTSSYNSPLHF
TRBV20-1,-,TRBD1,TRBJ1-2,TGCAGTGCTCGAAGCCTAGGGGACAGGGTTACTGGCTACACCTTC,CSARSLGDRVTGYTF
TRBV3-1,few,-,TRBJ1-1,TGTGCCAGCAGCCCCATTGGGGGTCTCACTGAAGCTTTCTTT,CASSPIGGLTEAFF
TRBV19,-,-,TRBJ2-1,TGTGCCAGTAGTATAAGGGCTAGCCGGCATGAGCAGTTCTTC,CASSIRASRHEQFF
TRBV29-1,-,-,TRBJ2-1,TGCAGCGCGGCCCTTAATGAGCAGTTCTTC,CSAALNEQFF